The 6 T cell receptor beta chains in this list originate from one sample, sequenced in a study of T cells in Graves' hyperthyroidism and ophthalmopathy. TCR beta CDR3 regions were amplified from RNA. A set of HTBI primers served as the primers for a first-round RT-PCR of the TCR CDR3. TCRdb fed the multiplex PCR reads into MiXCR, producing one record per CDR3 protein. The table lists 200,000 to 250,000 distinct CDR3 sequences, approximately 16% of them singletons. The material sequenced was blood. These TCRs come from a woman between 50 and 59 years old with Graves' hyperthyroidism.

There are many counts of this clonotype. The V and J genes are TRBV6-5 and TRBJ2-1; D tentatively reads TRBD1 or TRBD2 (5 bases each). Germline-derived CDR1 and CDR2 are MNHEY and SVGAGI. Trimming stripped 0 bases from V and 9 bases from J, with 9 bases between. This CDR3 is built from 13 residues. The CDR3, as DNA: TGTGCCAGCAGTTACTCAGCAGGGAGTGAGCAGTTCTTC. It codes for CASSYSAGSEQFF.

This clonotype was observed at least ten times. The chain uses TRBV28 and TRBJ2-7; no definite D call. CDR1 and CDR2 from the germline V gene are MDHEN and SYDVKM. The CDR3 runs to 10 residues. Between the trimmed V and J ends, which lost 3 bases and 6 bases, there was a span of 3 bases. CDR3: CASSFTEQYF. In DNA, the CDR3 is TGTGCCAGCAGTTTTACCGAGCAGTACTTC.

This clonotype was seen repeatedly, ten times or more. The rearrangement uses TRBV27 and TRBJ1-5; D is undetermined. CDR3 length: 15 amino acids. V lost 6 bases and J lost 0, with 12 bases in between. CDR1 and CDR2 from the germline V gene are MNHEY and SMNVEV (reference sequence). The CDR3 DNA is TGTGCCAGCAGCTATCGAGGGTATAGCAATCAGCCCCAGCATTTT. As protein: CASSYRGYSNQPQHF.

The sample holds many counts of this clonotype. The chain employs TRBV2 and TRBJ2-1, with 10 nucleotides matching TRBD1. The V gene's germline CDR1 is SNHLY and CDR2 FYNNEI. V was pared by 10 bases and J by 6 bases, with 9 bases of the junction left unmatched. The CDR3 is 14 residues long. The CDR3 region is CATPRDRGGNEQFF. CDR3 nucleotide sequence: TGTGCCACCCCCAGGGACAGGGGAGGCAATGAGCAGTTCTTC.

This clonotype was recorded at least ten times. This chain joins TRBV7-6 and TRBJ2-1; D may be TRBD2 (6 bases). Germline assignment: CDR1 SGHVS and CDR2 FNYEAQ. CDR3 size: 17 residues. Trimming took 1 base from V and 0 from J, leaving 13 bases between them. The CDR3 spells CASSLVGLTYSYNEQFF. In DNA form, the CDR3 reads TGTGCCAGCAGCTTAGTGGGACTCACATACTCCTACAATGAGCAGTTCTTC.

The J gene is TRBJ2-2, the V gene TRBV28; no clear D. V gave up 5 bases and J gave up 0 bases, with 13 bases separating them. Germline-derived CDR1 and CDR2 are MDHEN and SYDVKM. The CDR3 covers 16 residues. The chain's CDR3 is CASSPWGQSNTGELFF. As DNA, the CDR3 is TGTGCCAGCAGTCCCTGGGGTCAGTCGAACACCGGGGAGCTGTTTTTT.